This is a list of T cell receptor beta chains from one sample in a study of CD8 T cells in ankylosing spondylitis. Using its own MiXCR run on the 5' RACE reads, TCRdb lists one record per CDR3 protein. The sample lists approximately 540,000 distinct CDR3 sequences, about an eighth seen once, with under 7.5% in the top ten. Specimen: blood, either unsorted or a sorted T cell fraction (not recorded which). These receptors all stem from a male donor with ankylosing spondylitis. The CDR3 runs from the conserved cysteine through the conserved F or W. The D gene is left open where the match is weak. Some rows have no size entry. The others give once, few or many, or a class for an expanded clone.

>-|few|TRBJ2-5|TRBV14
TGTGCCAGCAGCCAGCATGACTACCAAGAGACCCAGTACTTC
CASSQHDYQETQYF
>-|few|TRBJ2-3|TRBV29-1
TGCAGCGTTGAATCGGTTTACACAGATACGCAGTATTTT
CSVESVYTDTQYF
>TRBD1|few|TRBJ1-2|TRBV5-5
TGTGCCAGCAGCTTAAGGGGACAGGGAATCCTTGGCTACACCTTC
CASSLRGQGILGYTF
>-|few|TRBJ1-5|TRBV20-1
TGCAGTGCTAGGGTCGTCGGCGGAAGTAGCAATCAGCCCCAGCATTTT
CSARVVGGSSNQPQHF
>-|-|TRBJ2-2|TRBV6-1
TGTGCCAACTGCCGGGACTGCGGGACCGGGGAGCTGTTTTTT
CANCRDCGTGELFF
>-|-|TRBJ2-2|TRBV27
TGTGCCAGCAGCAGCGGGCCCAGGGGCGGGGAGCTGTTTTTT
CASSSGPRGGELFF
>TRBD1|-|TRBJ1-1|TRBV7-9
TGTGCCAGCAGCAAGACAGGGAGGGCCACTGAAGCTTTCTTT
CASSKTGRATEAFF
>TRBD2|few|TRBJ2-1|TRBV6-6
TGTGCCAGCAGGACTAGCGGGAGGTTTGAGCAGTTCTTC
CASRTSGRFEQFF
>-|-|TRBJ1-5|TRBV20-1
TGCAGTGCTTTGGCGGATAGCAATCAGCCCCAGCATTTT
CSALADSNQPQHF
>-|-|TRBJ1-5|TRBV12-3/TRBV12-4
TGTGCCAGCAGTTTAGCCCACCGGGGCAATCAGCCCCAGCATTTT
CASSLAHRGNQPQHF
>-|-|TRBJ1-2|TRBV12-3/TRBV12-4
TGTGCCAGCAGCCTCCCCCAGGGGTATGGCTACACCTTC
CASSLPQGYGYTF
>-|few|TRBJ2-5|TRBV24-1
TGTGCCACCAGTGAACAGGGAGGAGAGACCCAGTACTTC
CATSEQGGETQYF
>-|-|TRBJ2-1|TRBV7-9
TGTGCCAGCAGCTTAGCCTTGGGGCGGAGCTCCTACAATGAGCAGTTCTTC
CASSLALGRSSYNEQFF
>-|few|TRBJ2-5|TRBV7-2
TGTGCCAGCAGCTTGACCGGACGACGGGGGCAAGAGACCCAGTACTTC
CASSLTGRRGQETQYF
>-|few|TRBJ1-1|TRBV5-1
TGCGCCAGCAGCTTGGCCCCGACCCCCCAGTTGACTGAAGCTTTCTTT
CASSLAPTPQLTEAFF
>TRBD2|-|TRBJ2-1|TRBV6-5
TGTGCCAGCAGTTACCCGATTACCGGGACTAGCGGGAGAGACAATGAGCAGTTCTTC
CASSYPITGTSGRDNEQFF
>-|few|TRBJ2-7|TRBV5-1
TGCGCCAGCAGCTTGGATGTCCGCACCGCCGAGCAGTACTTC
CASSLDVRTAEQYF
>-|many|TRBJ2-3|TRBV6-5
TGTGCCAGCTATTCCGCTTGGGATACGCAGTATTTT
CASYSAWDTQYF
>-|few|TRBJ2-7|TRBV20-1
TGCAGTGCTTTTCAGAACTACGAGCAGTACTTC
CSAFQNYEQYF
>-|few|TRBJ1-2|TRBV7-9
TGTGCCAGCAGTTCCGACTATGGCTACACCTTC
CASSSDYGYTF
>-|many|TRBJ2-5|TRBV11-2
TGTGCCAGCAGCCCCTTCCCTAGGGCCTCAAAATTACAAGAGACCCAGTACTTC
CASSPFPRASKLQETQYF
>TRBD1|-|TRBJ2-5|TRBV27
TGTGCCAGCAGCCAGACAGGGGTGGGAGAGACCCAGTACTTC
CASSQTGVGETQYF
>TRBD1|few|TRBJ2-2|TRBV15
TGTGCCACCAGCAGGCACGGGACAGCTAACACCGGGGAGCTGTTTTTT
CATSRHGTANTGELFF
>-|-|TRBJ1-5|TRBV20-1
TGCAGTGCTAGGGGCACGCGAAGCAATCAGCCCCAGCATTTT
CSARGTRSNQPQHF
>-|-|TRBJ2-7|TRBV15
TGTGCCACCAGCAGAGAGGTGGGATACGAGCAGTACTTC
CATSREVGYEQYF
>-|few|TRBJ2-1|TRBV5-1
TGCGCCAGCACCGAAGAGTTGCTAGAGGGATACAATGAGCAGTTCTTC
CASTEELLEGYNEQFF
>-|-|TRBJ2-3|TRBV11-2
TGTGCCAGCTCGAAGGGGGGGTTCGGGTGGTGGGATACGCAGTATTTT
CASSKGGFGWWDTQYF
>TRBD1|-|TRBJ1-4|TRBV7-9
TGTGCCAGCAGATACGGACAGGGCCAAAATGAAAAACTGTTTTTT
CASRYGQGQNEKLFF
>TRBD2|many|TRBJ2-5|TRBV29-1
TGCAGCGTAGCGGGAGGAACTCAAGAGACCCAGTACTTC
CSVAGGTQETQYF
>-|-|TRBJ2-3|TRBV11-2
TGTGCCAGCAGCTTGTTAATCGAGGGGACAGATACGCAGTATTTT
CASSLLIEGTDTQYF
>TRBD2|many|TRBJ2-1|TRBV5-5
TGTGCCAGCAGCTTGTTCGCGGGAGGGTACAATGAGCAGTTCTTC
CASSLFAGGYNEQFF
>TRBD1|-|TRBJ1-2|TRBV7-2
TGTGCCAGCAGCGTAAACCGGGACAGCCTCTATGGCTACACCTTC
CASSVNRDSLYGYTF
>TRBD2|few|TRBJ2-3|TRBV12-3/TRBV12-4
TGTGCCAGCAGGAACGGGACTAGGTCCGATACGCAGTATTTT
CASRNGTRSDTQYF
>-|-|TRBJ1-4|TRBV13
TGTGCCAGCAGCTTTCACGGCCTTGATAATGAAAAACTGTTTTTT
CASSFHGLDNEKLFF
>TRBD1|-|TRBJ2-7|TRBV7-9
TGTGCCGGACAGGAATCCTACGAGCAGTACTTC
CAGQESYEQYF
>-|-|TRBJ2-5|TRBV2
TGTGCCAGCAGAACAGGGCTAAACCAAGAGACCCAGTACTTC
CASRTGLNQETQYF
>-|-|TRBJ2-2|TRBV7-2
TGTGCCAGCAGCCGCCTTGGGGGAAGCACCGGGGAGCTGTTTTTT
CASSRLGGSTGELFF
>-|-|TRBJ1-2|TRBV27
TGTGCCAGCAGTCGGGGTCTGCCTGCTAACTATGGCTACACCTTC
CASSRGLPANYGYTF
>TRBD2|few|TRBJ2-7|TRBV3-1
TGTGCCAGCAGCCAAGATGTGGGCAGCGGGATCTCCTACGAGCAGTACTTC
CASSQDVGSGISYEQYF
>TRBD2|-|TRBJ2-3|TRBV5-1
TGCGCCAGCAGCGCGACTAGCGGCACAGATACGCAGTATTTT
CASSATSGTDTQYF
>TRBD1|-|TRBJ2-1|TRBV4-2
TGTGCCAGCAGCCTGACGGGACAGTGGGGCGATGAGCAGTTCTTC
CASSLTGQWGDEQFF
>TRBD1|-|TRBJ1-4|TRBV15
TGTGCCACCAGTGTTGACAGGGGGAGTGAAAAACTGTTTTTT
CATSVDRGSEKLFF
>-|few|TRBJ1-1|TRBV6-1
TGTGCCAGCAGTGAAGGGTTTCGAGCTTTCTTT
CASSEGFRAFF
>-|-|TRBJ2-2|TRBV5-1
TGCGCCAGCAGCTTCGAAAGGGGCGGCGGGGAGCTGTTTTTT
CASSFERGGGELFF
>-|few|TRBJ2-5|TRBV3-1
TGTGCCAGCAGCCCTGGGACTTTGGTCGCGGAGGCTCAAGAGACCCAGTACTTC
CASSPGTLVAEAQETQYF
>TRBD2|few|TRBJ2-1|TRBV15
TGTGCCACCAGCAGAGAATTGGCGGGAGGCAATGAGCAGTTCTTC
CATSRELAGGNEQFF
>TRBD2|many|TRBJ2-5|TRBV5-1
TGCGCCAGCAGCCTTACTAGCGCCGGACAAGAGACCCAGTACTTC
CASSLTSAGQETQYF
>-|-|TRBJ1-3|TRBV5-1
TGCGCCAGCAGCCCCGAACCTCAGGGTGGAGGAAACACCATATATTTT
CASSPEPQGGGNTIYF
>-|-|TRBJ2-2|TRBV5-1
TGCGCCAGCAGGGAGACGGGAGTTACCGGGGAGCTGTTTTTT
CASRETGVTGELFF
>-|few|TRBJ2-5|TRBV28
TGTGCCAGCAGGACGGGACGAGGGACCCAGTACTTC
CASRTGRGTQYF
>TRBD2|few|TRBJ2-3|TRBV2
TGTGCCAGCAAGGCTAGCGGGGCCCACGATACGCAGTATTTT
CASKASGAHDTQYF
>-|-|TRBJ1-1|TRBV5-1
TGCGCCAGCAGCTTAGGGGGGGCGCAAACTGAAGCTTTCTTT
CASSLGGAQTEAFF
>TRBD2|-|TRBJ2-1|TRBV7-2
TGTGCCAGCAGCCTGGGAGCTAGCGGGAGTATCAATGAGCAGTTCTTC
CASSLGASGSINEQFF
>TRBD1|few|TRBJ1-6|TRBV7-9
TGTGCCAGCAGCTGGGGACAGGGTGGGCACTATAATTCACCCCTCCACTTT
CASSWGQGGHYNSPLHF
>-|few|TRBJ1-5|TRBV6-1
TGTGCCAGCAGCGCGGTAGGCGGACAGCCCCAGCATTTT
CASSAVGGQPQHF
>TRBD1|many|TRBJ2-7|TRBV12-3/TRBV12-4
TGTGCCAGCAGCATAGACAGGGGGCTCCGGGGCGAGCAGTACTTC
CASSIDRGLRGEQYF
>TRBD2|-|TRBJ2-3|TRBV5-1
TGCGCCAGCAGCAGGCGGGGGGGCGACGATACGCAGTATTTT
CASSRRGGDDTQYF
>-|few|TRBJ2-1|TRBV11-2
TGTGCCAGCAGCCGAGAGGGACAAAAACACAATGAGCAGTTCTTC
CASSREGQKHNEQFF
>TRBD2|-|TRBJ2-1|TRBV2
TGTGCCAGCAGTGAAGTGGGGTTAGCGGGTTCGGGGAATGAGCAGTTCTTC
CASSEVGLAGSGNEQFF
>-|-|TRBJ2-1|TRBV7-8
TGTGCCAGCAGCTTAGGAGGGCCCGGGACTCTCTCTAGGCAGTTCTTC
CASSLGGPGTLSRQFF